The 13 T cell receptor beta chains given below trace back to one sample, sequenced in a study of blood T cell repertoires in COVID-19. Assay used: immunoSEQ multiplex PCR; TCRdb lists only in-frame clones, some missing. This table has approximately 530,000 clones, 85% to 90% appearing once. The specimen was peripheral blood. These receptor sequences come from a woman between 45 and 65 years old with COVID-19, enrolled during active disease.

The CDR3 bases are TGTGCCAGTAGTCCTAGGACAGGGGGCGTTAACTATGGCTACACCTTC. The encoded protein is CASSPRTGGVNYGYTF. The chain is built from TRBV19 and TRBJ1-2; 11 positions agree with TRBD1. J was trimmed by 1 base and V by 5 bases; bases with no gene match: 6. This CDR3 comprises 16 residues. The germline gives CDR1 LNHDA, CDR2 SQIVND (reference sequence).

This clone turned up a few times. V and J are TRBV14 and TRBJ1-2; D remains ambiguous. The germline CDR1 and CDR2 sequences are SGHDN and FVKESK. Between the trimmed V and J ends, which lost 3 bases and 5 bases, there was a span of 13 bases. The CDR3 totals 14 residues. The DNA for the CDR3 is TGTGCCAGCAGCCATGACAATGACGCATATGGCTACACCTTC. This encodes CASSHDNDAYGYTF.

This rearrangement joins TRBV5-1 to TRBJ2-3; TRBD2 matches at 9 bases. V gave up 1 base and J gave up 3 bases; unmatched junction bases: 9. Germline V gene lookup returns CDR1 SGHRS and CDR2 YFSETQ. The CDR3 has 17 residues. CDR3 in DNA: TGCGCCAGCAGCTTGTTTGCACTAGCGGGTGCTACAGATACGCAGTATTTT. This gives the protein CASSLFALAGATDTQYF.

The J gene is TRBJ2-2, the V gene TRBV7-9; a weak D match, TRBD2 (6 bases). Germline V gene sequence: CDR1 SEHNR, CDR2 FQNEAQ (reference sequence). With 5 bases removed from V and 3 bases from J, the gap between germline ends came to 19 bases. This CDR3 comprises 17 residues. The CDR3 sequence is CASSDNDLASYTGELFF. In DNA form, the CDR3 reads TGTGCCAGCAGCGACAACGATCTAGCGTCTTACACCGGGGAGCTGTTTTTT. The complete variable domain, with remaining parts taken from reference TRBV7-9 and TRBJ2-2, reads DTGVSQNPRHKITKRGQNVTFRCDPISEHNRLYWYRQTLGQGPEFLTYFQNEAQLEKSRLLSDRFSAERPKGSFSTLEIQRTEQGDSAMYLCASSDNDLASYTGELFFGEGSRLTVL.

This clone was found once. This chain uses TRBV6-5 with TRBJ1-1, with 7 bases lining up with TRBD1. Germline CDR1 MNHEY, CDR2 SVGAGI. The trim removed 6 bases at V and 3 bases at J, leaving 4 bases unmatched. This CDR3 is built from 13 residues. The CDR3 is CASRAQGDTEAFF. The CDR3 nucleotides read TGTGCCAGCAGGGCTCAGGGGGACACTGAAGCTTTCTTT.

The genes are TRBV6-1 and TRBJ2-4; 12 bases are shared with TRBD1. V dropped 4 bases and J dropped 2; count of bases not matched to a gene: 6. This CDR3 has 17 residues. CDR1 MNHNS and CDR2 SASEGT come from the germline V gene. The CDR3 loop is CASSVPGTGGSKNIQYF. CDR3 nucleotide sequence: TGTGCCAGCAGTGTCCCCGGGACAGGGGGCTCCAAAAACATTCAGTACTTC.

The chain is built from TRBV3-1 (or the pseudogene TRBV3-2) and TRBJ1-6, with D maybe TRBD1 (6 bases). The CDR3 length is 16 residues. V was cut by 1 base and J by 7 bases, with 14 bases left in between. CDR1 is LGHDT, CDR2 YNNKEL, per germline (reference sequence). In DNA form, the CDR3 reads TGTGCCAGCAGCCAAGCGAGGACAGTGAGGAATTCACCCCTCCACTTT. Protein product: CASSQARTVRNSPLHF.

V usage is TRBV19 and J usage is TRBJ2-7, with 9 bases identical to TRBD1. CDR3 length equals 15 residues. Looked up from germline, CDR1 is LNHDA and CDR2 is SQIVND (reference sequence). The junction had 11 bases not matched to a gene; V was cut back by 6 bases and J by 5 bases. CDR3 coding DNA: TGTGCCAGTAGGCCGGGACAGGGTCGGAATGACGAGCAGTACTTC. Residues: CASRPGQGRNDEQYF.

This clone has just a few counts. This sample also contains other DNA sequences that code for the same CDR3. This rearrangement joins TRBV12-3 or TRBV12-4 to TRBJ1-5; a possible D gene is TRBD1 (5 bases). The CDR3 runs to 12 residues. Trimming removed 3 bases from V and 6 bases from J, with 6 bases in between. The CDR3 is CASSLGGQPQHF. The CDR3 coding sequence is TGTGCCAGCAGTTTGGGGGGTCAGCCCCAGCATTTT.

The chain links TRBV5-1 to TRBJ2-7, with D perhaps matching TRBD2 (6 bases). Trimming took 0 bases from V and 5 from J, leaving 9 bases between them. CDR1 is SGHRS and CDR2 is YFSETQ in the germline V gene. The CDR3 has 13 amino acids. CDR3 nucleotides: TGCGCCAGCAGCTTGGCGGAGCGGGACGAGCAGTACTTC. It specifies CASSLAERDEQYF. The complete variable domain, with remaining parts taken from reference TRBV5-1 and TRBJ2-7, reads KAGVTQTPRYLIKTRGQQVTLSCSPISGHRSVSWYQQTPGQGLQFLFEYFSETQRNKGNFPGRFSGRQFSNSRSEMNVSTLELGDSALYLCASSLAERDEQYFGPGTRLTVT.

V gene TRBV6-1 combines with J gene TRBJ1-1; D gene uncertain. With 2 bases removed from V and 3 bases from J, the gap between germline ends came to 7 bases. Germline loops: CDR1 MNHNS, CDR2 SASEGT. The CDR3 totals 13 residues. The CDR3 DNA reads TGTGCCAGCAGTGAAAAGAGGTACACTGAAGCTTTCTTT. It is translated as CASSEKRYTEAFF.

The rearrangement links TRBV5-1 to TRBJ2-4, with D perhaps TRBD1 (5 bases). V dropped 0 bases and J dropped 1 base, with 5 bases sitting between them. The germline gives CDR1 SGHRS, CDR2 YFSETQ. This CDR3 has 14 residues. CDR3: CASSLAGAKNIQYF. For the CDR3, the DNA is TGCGCCAGCAGCTTGGCAGGGGCCAAAAACATTCAGTACTTC. Complete variable domain (other parts from reference TRBV5-1 and TRBJ2-4): KAGVTQTPRYLIKTRGQQVTLSCSPISGHRSVSWYQQTPGQGLQFLFEYFSETQRNKGNFPGRFSGRQFSNSRSEMNVSTLELGDSALYLCASSLAGAKNIQYFGAGTRLSVL.

Of note for this clone: Distinct nucleotide sequences in the sample also encode this CDR3. The chain joins TRBV28 to TRBJ1-1; D is unclear. Trimming shortened V by 6 bases and J by 5 bases, and 10 bases separated the two germline ends. Germline loops: CDR1 MDHEN, CDR2 SYDVKM. The CDR3 runs to 12 residues. The CDR3 reads CASRGRGTEAFF. The CDR3 DNA sequence: TGTGCCAGCAGGGGGAGAGGAACTGAAGCTTTCTTT.